This T cell receptor beta chain was profiled in a study of CD4+ T cells in melanoma. Findings and caveats of the study: CD8+ T cell, macrophage and B cell function reportedly correlated with neoantigen-specific CD4+ T cells. Reportedly, melanoma neoantigen-specific CD4+ T cells showed varied differentiation states.

Method: immunoSEQ multiplex PCR; TCRdb's copy keeps in-frame clones and lacks some. The sample lists about 55,000 clones; roughly two thirds were seen once. Trimming cost V 7 bases and J 5 bases; bases outside gene matches: 3. The germline gives CDR1 MDHEN, CDR2 SYDVKM. This CDR3 contains 13 residues. With respect to this clone: What it binds is not known.

The gene calls are TRBV28 and TRBJ2-2, with TRBD1 matching 8 bases. This TCR came from a human donor with melanoma. The specimen was tumor tissue. CDR3 protein: CASTYRGTGELFF. The CDR3, as DNA: TGTGCCAGCACCTACAGGGGGACCGGGGAGCTGTTTTTT.